This T cell receptor beta chain derives from a study of Ad26.COV2.S vaccination and SARS-CoV-2 variants. Study-wide findings and caveats: The study found higher spike-specific TCR breadth in vaccine than placebo recipients. Responses of T cells in total may have been underestimated by the TCR breadth and depth analyses.

The CDR3 runs to 13 residues. CDR1 is LNHNV, CDR2 YYDKDF, per germline (reference sequence). Trimming shortened V by 3 bases and J by 8 bases, and 13 bases separated the two germline ends. This clone was recorded only once. The antigen is not known. Profiling relied on immunoSEQ multiplex PCR, and the TCRdb table lists in-frame clones only, not all of them. Of about 100,000 clones in the sample, around three quarters were seen once. Here the sequenced sample was peripheral blood, taken after recovery from COVID-19. V is TRBV15 and J is TRBJ1-2; D possibly corresponds to TRBD1 (5 bases). The origin of this receptor is a human donor who had recovered from COVID-19. CDR3 coding DNA: TGTGCCACCAGCAGGGACACCTCGGGCGGCTACACCTTC. Residues: CATSRDTSGGYTF.